The clone carrying this T cell receptor beta chain has a handful of counts. The target antigen is unknown. Researchers turned away patients with other autoimmune diseases, uncontrolled infections, pregnancy or lactation. This specimen comes from a study of Graves' ophthalmopathy and Graves' hyperthyroidism. Study information: Calling hyperthyroidism stable required that no ophthalmopathy show up within 18 months of follow-up.

Findings of the study overall: Most expanded thyroid clonotypes above 0.001 frequency also appeared in blood. In predicting ophthalmopathy progression, the model reached roughly 71% sensitivity and about 73% specificity.

TCR beta CDR3 regions were amplified from RNA transcripts. RT-PCR in the first round used HTBI primers; a second-round multiplex PCR followed. TCRdb passed the multiplex PCR reads through MiXCR, listing each CDR3 protein once. This repertoire shows more than 1,000,000 distinct CDR3 sequences, less than 45% found once; its top ten account for roughly 11%. This CDR3 has 15 amino acids. Germline V gene sequence: CDR1 SGHTA, CDR2 FQGNSA. Trimming took 4 bases from V and 1 from J, leaving 8 bases between them. V gene TRBV7-2 combines with J gene TRBJ2-6; tentative D call: TRBD1 (5 bases). The sample consisted of peripheral blood or thyroid tissue (not recorded which). The sequence was obtained from an adult man with Graves' hyperthyroidism. Here the CDR3 DNA reads TGTGCCAGCAGCTCAGGGAAGTCTGGGGCCAACGTCCTGACTTTC. Residues: CASSSGKSGANVLTF.